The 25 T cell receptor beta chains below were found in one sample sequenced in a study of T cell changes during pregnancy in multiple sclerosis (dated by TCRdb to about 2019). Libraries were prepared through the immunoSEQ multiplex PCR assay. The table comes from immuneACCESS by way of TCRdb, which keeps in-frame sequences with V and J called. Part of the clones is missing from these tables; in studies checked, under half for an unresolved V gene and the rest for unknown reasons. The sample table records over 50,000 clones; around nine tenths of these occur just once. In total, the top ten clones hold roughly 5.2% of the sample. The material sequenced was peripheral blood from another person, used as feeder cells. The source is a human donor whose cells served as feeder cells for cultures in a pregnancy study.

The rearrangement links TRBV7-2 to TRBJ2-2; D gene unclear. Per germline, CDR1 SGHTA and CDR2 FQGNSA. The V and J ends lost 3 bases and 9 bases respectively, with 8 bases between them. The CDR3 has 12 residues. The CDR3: CASSFGPWELFF. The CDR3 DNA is TGTGCCAGCAGCTTTGGACCGTGGGAGCTGTTTTTT.

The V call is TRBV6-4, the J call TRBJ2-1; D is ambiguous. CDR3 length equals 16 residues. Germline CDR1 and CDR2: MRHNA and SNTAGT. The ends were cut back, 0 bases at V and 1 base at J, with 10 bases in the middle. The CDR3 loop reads CASSDSSLGSYNEQFF. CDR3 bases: TGTGCCAGCAGTGACTCGAGTCTAGGGTCCTACAATGAGCAGTTCTTC.

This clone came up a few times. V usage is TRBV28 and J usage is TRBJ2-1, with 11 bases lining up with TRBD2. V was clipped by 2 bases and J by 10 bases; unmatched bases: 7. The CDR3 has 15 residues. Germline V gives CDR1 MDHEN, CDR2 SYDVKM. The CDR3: CASSLRTSGLIEQFF. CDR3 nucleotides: TGTGCCAGCAGTTTACGGACTAGCGGGCTCATCGAGCAGTTCTTC. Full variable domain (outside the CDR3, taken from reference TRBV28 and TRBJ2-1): DVKVTQSSRYLVKRTGEKVFLECVQDMDHENMFWYRQDPGLGLRLIYFSYDVKMKEKGDIPEGYSVSREKKERFSLILESASTNQTSMYLCASSLRTSGLIEQFFGPGTRLTVL.

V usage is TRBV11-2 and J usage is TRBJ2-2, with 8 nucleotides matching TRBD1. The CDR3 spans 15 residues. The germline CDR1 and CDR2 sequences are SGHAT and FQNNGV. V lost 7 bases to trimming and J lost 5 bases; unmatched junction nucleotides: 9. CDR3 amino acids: CASTLGTGATGELFF. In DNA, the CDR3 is TGTGCCAGCACCTTGGGGACAGGAGCAACCGGGGAGCTGTTTTTT.

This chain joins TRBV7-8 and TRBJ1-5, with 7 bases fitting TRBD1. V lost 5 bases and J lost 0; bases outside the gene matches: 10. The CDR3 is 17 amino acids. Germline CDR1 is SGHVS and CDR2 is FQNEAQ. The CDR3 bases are TGTGCCAGCAGCGGCGCCGGGACAGCATATAGCAATCAGCCCCAGCATTTT. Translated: CASSGAGTAYSNQPQHF.

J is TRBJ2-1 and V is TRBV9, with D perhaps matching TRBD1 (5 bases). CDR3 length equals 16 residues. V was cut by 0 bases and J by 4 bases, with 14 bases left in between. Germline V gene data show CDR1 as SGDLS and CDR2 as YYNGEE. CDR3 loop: CASSVGWGPGYNEQFF. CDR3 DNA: TGTGCCAGCAGCGTAGGGTGGGGCCCCGGTTACAATGAGCAGTTCTTC.

The CDR3 region is CASRGQQETQYF. The CDR3 DNA reads as TGTGCCAGCAGGGGACAGCAAGAGACCCAGTACTTC. The V gene is TRBV2, the J gene TRBJ2-5; 7 bases are a match to TRBD1. CDR1 is SNHLY, CDR2 FYNNEI, per germline. V dropped 6 bases and J dropped 2; count of bases not matched to a gene: 0. The CDR3 spans 12 residues.

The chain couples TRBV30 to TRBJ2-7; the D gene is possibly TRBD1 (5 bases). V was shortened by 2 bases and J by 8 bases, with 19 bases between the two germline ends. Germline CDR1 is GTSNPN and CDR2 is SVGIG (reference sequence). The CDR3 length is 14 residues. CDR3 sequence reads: CAWSKLGDGDKQYF. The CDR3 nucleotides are TGTGCCTGGAGTAAGCTAGGGGATGGGGATAAGCAGTACTTC.

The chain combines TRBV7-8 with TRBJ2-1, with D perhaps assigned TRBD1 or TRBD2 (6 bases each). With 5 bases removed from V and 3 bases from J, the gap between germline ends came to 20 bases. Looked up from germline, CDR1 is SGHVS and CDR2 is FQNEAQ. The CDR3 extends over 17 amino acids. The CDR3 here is CASSPATRLGGYNEQFF. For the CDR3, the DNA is TGTGCCAGCAGCCCAGCAACCCGACTAGGGGGCTACAATGAGCAGTTCTTC.

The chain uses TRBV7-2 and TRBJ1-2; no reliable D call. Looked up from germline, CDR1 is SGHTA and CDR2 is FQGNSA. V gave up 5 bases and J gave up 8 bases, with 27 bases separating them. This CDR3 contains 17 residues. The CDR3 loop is CASSAYGGGLSMGGYTF. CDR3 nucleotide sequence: TGTGCCAGCAGCGCTTATGGAGGAGGGCTCAGCATGGGGGGCTACACCTTC.

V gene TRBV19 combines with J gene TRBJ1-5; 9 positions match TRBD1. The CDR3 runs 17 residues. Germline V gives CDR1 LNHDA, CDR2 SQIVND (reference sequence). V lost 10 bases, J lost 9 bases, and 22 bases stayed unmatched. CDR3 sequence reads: CATKRRGEGQGSWPQHF. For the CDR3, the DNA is TGTGCCACCAAACGCCGTGGGGAGGGACAGGGTTCATGGCCCCAGCATTTT.

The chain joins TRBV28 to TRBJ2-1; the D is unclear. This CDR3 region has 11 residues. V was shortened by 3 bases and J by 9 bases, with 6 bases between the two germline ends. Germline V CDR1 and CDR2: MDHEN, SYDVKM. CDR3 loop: CASSFTGEQFF. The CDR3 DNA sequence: TGTGCCAGCAGTTTTACGGGTGAGCAGTTCTTC.

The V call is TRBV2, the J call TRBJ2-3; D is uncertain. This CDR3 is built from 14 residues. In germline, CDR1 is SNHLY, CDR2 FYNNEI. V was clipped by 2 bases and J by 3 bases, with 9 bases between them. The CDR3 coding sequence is TGTGCCAGCAGTGAACTGACAAGGACAGATACGCAGTATTTT. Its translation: CASSELTRTDTQYF.

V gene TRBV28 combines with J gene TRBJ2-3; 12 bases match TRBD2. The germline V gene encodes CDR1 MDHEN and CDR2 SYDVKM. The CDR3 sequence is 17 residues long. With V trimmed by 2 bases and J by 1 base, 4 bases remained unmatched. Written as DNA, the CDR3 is TGTGCCAGCAGTTTAGCTCGACTAGCGGGAGGCACAGATACGCAGTATTTT. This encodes CASSLARLAGGTDTQYF.

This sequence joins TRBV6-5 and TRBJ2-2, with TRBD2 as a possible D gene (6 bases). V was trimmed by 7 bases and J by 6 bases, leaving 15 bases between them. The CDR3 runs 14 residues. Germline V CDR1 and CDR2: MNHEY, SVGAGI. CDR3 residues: CASNGGFPPGELFF. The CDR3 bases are TGTGCCAGCAATGGGGGGTTTCCTCCCGGGGAGCTGTTTTTT.

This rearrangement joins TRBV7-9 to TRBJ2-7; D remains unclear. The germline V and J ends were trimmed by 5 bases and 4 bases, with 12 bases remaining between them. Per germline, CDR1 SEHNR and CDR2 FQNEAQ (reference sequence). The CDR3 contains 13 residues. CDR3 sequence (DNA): TGTGCCAGCAGCGATCTATGGGTATACGAGCAGTACTTC. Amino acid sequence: CASSDLWVYEQYF.

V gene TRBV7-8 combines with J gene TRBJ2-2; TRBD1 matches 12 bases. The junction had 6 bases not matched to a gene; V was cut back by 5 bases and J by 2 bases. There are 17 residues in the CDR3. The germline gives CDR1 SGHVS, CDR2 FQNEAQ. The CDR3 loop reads CASSQPGTGGNTGELFF. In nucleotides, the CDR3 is TGTGCCAGCAGCCAACCCGGGACAGGGGGCAACACCGGGGAGCTGTTTTTT.

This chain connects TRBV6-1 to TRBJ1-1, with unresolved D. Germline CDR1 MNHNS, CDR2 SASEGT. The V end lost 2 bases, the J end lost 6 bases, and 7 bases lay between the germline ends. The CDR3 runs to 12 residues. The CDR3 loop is CASSESRAEAFF. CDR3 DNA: TGTGCCAGCAGTGAAAGTAGGGCTGAAGCTTTCTTT.

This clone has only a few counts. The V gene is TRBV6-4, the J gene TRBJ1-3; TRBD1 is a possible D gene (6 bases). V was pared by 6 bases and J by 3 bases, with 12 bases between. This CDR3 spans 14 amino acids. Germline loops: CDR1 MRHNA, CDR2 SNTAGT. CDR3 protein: CASRPRDNGNTIYF. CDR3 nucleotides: TGTGCCAGCAGACCCCGGGACAATGGAAACACCATATATTTT.

The CDR3 DNA is TGTGCCAGCAGCTTTATTCACGGACAGACCTACGAGCAGTACTTC. It is translated as CASSFIHGQTYEQYF. The V and J genes are TRBV11-2 and TRBJ2-7; D possibly corresponds to TRBD1 (6 bases). Germline V gene lookup returns CDR1 SGHAT and CDR2 FQNNGV. The ends were cut back, 3 bases at V and 2 bases at J, with 14 bases in the middle. This CDR3 comprises 15 residues. The variable domain in full, completed from reference TRBV11-2 and TRBJ2-7, reads EAGVAQSPRYKIIEKRQSVAFWCNPISGHATLYWYQQILGQGPKLLIQFQNNGVVDDSQLPKDRFSAERLKGVDSTLKIQPAKLEDSAVYLCASSFIHGQTYEQYFGPGTRLTVT.

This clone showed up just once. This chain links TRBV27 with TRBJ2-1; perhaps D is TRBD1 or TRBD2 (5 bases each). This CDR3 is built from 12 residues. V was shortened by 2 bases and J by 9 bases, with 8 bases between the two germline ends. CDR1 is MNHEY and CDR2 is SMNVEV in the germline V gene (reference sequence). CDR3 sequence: CASSLVGTEQFF. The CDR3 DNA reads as TGTGCCAGCAGTTTAGTTGGGACTGAGCAGTTCTTC.

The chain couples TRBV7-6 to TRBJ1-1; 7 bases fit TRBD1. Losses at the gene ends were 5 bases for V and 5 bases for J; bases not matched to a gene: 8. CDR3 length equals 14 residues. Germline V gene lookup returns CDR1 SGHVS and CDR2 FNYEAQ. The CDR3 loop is CASSPLPGGTEAFF. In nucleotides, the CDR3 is TGTGCCAGCAGCCCCCTCCCAGGGGGGACTGAAGCTTTCTTT. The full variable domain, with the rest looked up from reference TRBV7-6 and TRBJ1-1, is GAGVSQSPRYKVTKRGQDVALRCDPISGHVSLYWYRQALGQGPEFLTYFNYEAQQDKSGLPNDRFSAERPEGSISTLTIQRTEQRDSAMYRCASSPLPGGTEAFFGQGTRLTVV.

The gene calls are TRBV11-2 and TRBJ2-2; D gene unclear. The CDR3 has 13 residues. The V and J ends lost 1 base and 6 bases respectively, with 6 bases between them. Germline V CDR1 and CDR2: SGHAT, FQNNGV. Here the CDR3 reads CASSLGVPGELFF. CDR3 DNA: TGTGCCAGCAGCTTAGGGGTCCCCGGGGAGCTGTTTTTT.

This chain's CDR3 is CASSLTGTSLYYEQYF. The CDR3 region has the DNA TGTGCCAGCAGCTTAACCGGGACTTCGCTATACTACGAGCAGTACTTC. The chain recombines TRBV7-9 with TRBJ2-7, with a weak D call TRBD2 (6 bases). V shed 2 bases and J shed 3 bases, with 17 bases lying between them. The CDR3 has 16 amino acids. CDR1 and CDR2 (germline): SEHNR, FQNEAQ (reference sequence).

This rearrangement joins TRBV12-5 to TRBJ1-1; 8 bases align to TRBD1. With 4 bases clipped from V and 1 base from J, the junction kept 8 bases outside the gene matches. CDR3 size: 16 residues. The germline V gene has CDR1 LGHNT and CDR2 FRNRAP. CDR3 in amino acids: CASGWGTGQRNTEAFF. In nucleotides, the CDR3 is TGTGCTAGTGGTTGGGGGACAGGCCAACGGAACACTGAAGCTTTCTTT. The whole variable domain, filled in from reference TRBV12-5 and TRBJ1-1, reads DARVTQTPRHKVTEMGQEVTMRCQPILGHNTVFWYRQTMMQGLELLAYFRNRAPLDDSGMPKDRFSAEMPDATLATLKIQPSEPRDSAVYFCASGWGTGQRNTEAFFGQGTRLTVV.